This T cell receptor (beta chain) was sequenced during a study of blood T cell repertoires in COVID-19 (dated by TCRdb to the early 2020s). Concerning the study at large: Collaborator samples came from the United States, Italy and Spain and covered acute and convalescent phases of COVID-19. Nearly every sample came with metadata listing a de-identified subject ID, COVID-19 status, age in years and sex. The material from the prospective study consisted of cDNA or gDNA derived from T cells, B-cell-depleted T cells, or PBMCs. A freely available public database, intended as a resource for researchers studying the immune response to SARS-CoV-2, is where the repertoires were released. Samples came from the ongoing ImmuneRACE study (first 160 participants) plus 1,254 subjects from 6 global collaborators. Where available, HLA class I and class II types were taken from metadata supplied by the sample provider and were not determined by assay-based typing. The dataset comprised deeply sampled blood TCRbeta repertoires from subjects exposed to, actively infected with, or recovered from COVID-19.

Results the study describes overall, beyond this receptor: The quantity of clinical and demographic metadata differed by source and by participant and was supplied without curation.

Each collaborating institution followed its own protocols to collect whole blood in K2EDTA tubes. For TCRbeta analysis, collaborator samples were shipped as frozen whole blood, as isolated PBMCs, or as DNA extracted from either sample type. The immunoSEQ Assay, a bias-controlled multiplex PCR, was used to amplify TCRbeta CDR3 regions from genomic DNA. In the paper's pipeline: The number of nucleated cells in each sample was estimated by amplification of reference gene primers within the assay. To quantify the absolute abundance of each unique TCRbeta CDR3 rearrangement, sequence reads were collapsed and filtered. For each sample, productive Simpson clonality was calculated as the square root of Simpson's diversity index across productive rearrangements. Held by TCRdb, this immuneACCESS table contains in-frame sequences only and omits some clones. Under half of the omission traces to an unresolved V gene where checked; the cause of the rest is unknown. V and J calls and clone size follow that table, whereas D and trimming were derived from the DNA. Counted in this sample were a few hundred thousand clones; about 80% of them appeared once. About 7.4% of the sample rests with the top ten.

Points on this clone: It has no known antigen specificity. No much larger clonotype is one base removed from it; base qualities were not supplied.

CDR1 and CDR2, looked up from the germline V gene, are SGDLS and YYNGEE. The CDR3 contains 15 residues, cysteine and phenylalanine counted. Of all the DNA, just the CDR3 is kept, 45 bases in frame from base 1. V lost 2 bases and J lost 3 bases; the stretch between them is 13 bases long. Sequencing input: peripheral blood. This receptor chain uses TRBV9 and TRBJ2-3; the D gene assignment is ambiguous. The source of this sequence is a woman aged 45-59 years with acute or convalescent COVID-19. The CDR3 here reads CASSVTSAETDTQYF. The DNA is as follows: TGTGCCAGCAGCGTTACGAGTGCTGAAACAGATACGCAGTATTTT.